The entry that follows covers one T cell receptor beta chain sequence. No antigen is known for it. The data are from a study of siplizumab effects on memory and regulatory T cells. Study results and limitations: To unstimulated subsets, only a minor fraction of alloreactive clones could be mapped. Proliferating siplizumab-culture Treg suppressive function went unconfirmed. Naive T cells were seen as more diverse than memory cells and as major alloresponse contributors.

Measured with immunoSEQ multiplex PCR; TCRdb has only the in-frame clones, and not every one. Of 94,000 or so clones listed, roughly 93% are singletons. Germline V gives CDR1 SNHLY, CDR2 FYNNEI. CDR3 length equals 16 residues. V trimming: 3 bases; J trimming: 7 bases; junction bases outside the gene matches: 9. The sequence was collected from a human donor in good health. Sequencing was performed on CD8+ T cells sorted from blood. J is TRBJ2-2 and V is TRBV2; TRBD2 aligns across 9 bases. This CDR3 reads CASSDWNSGSDGELFF. The DNA of the CDR3 is TGTGCCAGCAGTGATTGGAATAGCGGGAGTGACGGGGAGCTGTTTTTT.